This TCR beta chain stems from a study of human T cells and chemical hapten exposure. V lost 0 bases and J lost 0, with 4 bases in between. The CDR3 runs 14 residues. Germline-derived CDR1 and CDR2 are SGDLS and YYNGEE. The time point: patch test 3, about 24 weeks after DPC sensitization. The treatment: therapeutic diphenylcyclopropenone sensitization with weekly scalp DPC. Library construction involved attaching unique molecular identifiers to individual cDNA molecules, which allowed quantitative, reproducible TCR counting. Original methodology: TCRs per sample had a median of approximately 96,000 and ranged from about 23,224 to 690,600. Each CDR3 protein is one row after TCRdb ran MiXCR on the RACE reads. TCRdb assigned the V and J calls; the authors' analysis was not used. This sample yields roughly 90,000 distinct CDR3 sequences, of which 11% are seen a single time; 0.8% to 1.2% belongs to the top ten.

This clonotype originated in a woman aged 25 to 39 with alopecia areata. Some clones in this sample may be carry-over from other donors' samples. This chain connects TRBV9 to TRBJ2-1; D call uncertain. The starting material was whole blood, obtained in connection with sensitization to the hapten diphenylcyclopropenone (DPC). The CDR3 loop reads CASSVDLSYNEQFF. DNA of the CDR3: TGTGCCAGCAGCGTAGATCTCTCCTACAATGAGCAGTTCTTC.